These 14 T cell receptor beta chains share one sample of origin, sequenced in a study of pediatric ulcerative colitis. The assay was immunoSEQ multiplex PCR, and TCRdb's table has in-frame clones only and misses some. The table lists about 15,000 clones, less than 80% of them singletons. During colonoscopy, one to two rectal pinch biopsies were collected. The sequenced material came from gut tissue. These receptor sequences come from a girl aged 10 to 17 with moderate ulcerative colitis.

The rearrangement links TRBV6-1 to TRBJ2-5, with 11 bases aligning to TRBD2. After removal of 2 bases from V and 2 bases from J, the junction contained 4 bases not matched to a gene. The CDR3 spans 16 residues. Germline CDR1 reads MNHNS; CDR2 reads SASEGT. In nucleotides, the CDR3 is TGTGCCAGCAGTGAAAACCTAGCGGGGGGTCAAGAGACCCAGTACTTC. Translating gives CASSENLAGGQETQYF.

V is TRBV10-2 and J is TRBJ1-1; D might be TRBD1 (5 bases). The V gene's germline CDR1 is WSHSY and CDR2 SAAADI. Trimming shortened V by 8 bases and J by 7 bases, and 17 bases separated the two germline ends. The length of the CDR3 is 13 residues. CDR3 nucleotide sequence: TGCGCCAGCGGACCACCGGGACGCCTTGAAGCTTTCTTT. It translates to CASGPPGRLEAFF.

The gene calls are TRBV4-2 and TRBJ2-3; D not resolved. There are 17 residues in the CDR3. Germline CDR1 is LGHNA and CDR2 is YNFKEQ. The germline V and J ends were trimmed by 5 bases and 4 bases, with 22 bases remaining between them. This CDR3 is CASSSQVGLSKADTQYF. The CDR3 nucleotides read TGTGCCAGCAGCTCCCAGGTGGGTCTCTCAAAGGCAGATACGCAGTATTTT.

This chain joins TRBV6-5 and TRBJ1-1; 7 nucleotides align to TRBD1. Germline loops: CDR1 MNHEY, CDR2 SVGAGI. This CDR3 region has 16 residues. The junction had 8 bases not matched to a gene; V was cut back by 0 bases and J by 4 bases. CDR3 nucleotides: TGTGCCAGCAGTTACTCGCCAGGGGGGATTGGCACTGAAGCTTTCTTT. It codes for CASSYSPGGIGTEAFF.

This clone is medium-sized (0.01 to 0.1%) within its sample. The CDR3 coding sequence is TGTGCCAGCAGCTTAGCAACTAGCGGGAGGGCTGAGCAGTTCTTC. Translation: CASSLATSGRAEQFF. The chain employs TRBV7-8 and TRBJ2-1; 13 bases are a match to TRBD2. Per germline, CDR1 SGHVS and CDR2 FQNEAQ. The trim removed 0 bases at V and 9 bases at J, leaving 2 bases unmatched. The CDR3 has 15 amino acids.

This rearrangement joins TRBV7-3 to TRBJ1-1; D gene uncertain. The germline V and J ends were trimmed by 3 bases and 5 bases, with 25 bases remaining between them. The CDR3 covers 18 residues. Per the germline V gene, CDR1 is SGHTA and CDR2 is FQGTGA. The CDR3 protein is CASSFRVLILGWKTEAFF. DNA of the CDR3: TGTGCCAGCAGCTTCCGTGTATTAATTCTGGGATGGAAAACTGAAGCTTTCTTT.

The chain joins TRBV18 to TRBJ1-1, with 11 bases matching TRBD1. The CDR3 contains 15 residues. Per the germline V gene, CDR1 is KGHSH and CDR2 is LQKENI. V shed 4 bases and J 7 bases; nucleotides not matched to a gene: 8. CDR3 sequence reads: CASSQGQGEVGEAFF. Here the CDR3 DNA reads TGTGCCAGCTCACAGGGACAGGGGGAGGTTGGTGAAGCTTTCTTT.

The rearrangement joins TRBV5-6 to TRBJ2-4, with 9 nucleotides matching TRBD1. V trimming: 0 bases; J trimming: 8 bases; junction bases outside the gene matches: 6. This CDR3 region has 15 residues. Germline V lookup: CDR1 SGHDT, CDR2 YYEEEE. CDR3 in DNA: TGTGCCAGCAGCTTGGGAACAGGGGGCTCGGACATTCAGTACTTC. Its translation: CASSLGTGGSDIQYF.

This rearrangement joins TRBV5-4 to TRBJ2-7; the D gene could be TRBD1 or TRBD2 (5 bases each). V was trimmed by 4 bases and J by 2 bases, leaving 13 bases between them. The V gene's germline CDR1 is SGHNT and CDR2 YYREEE (reference sequence). CDR3 length: 14 amino acids. The CDR3 nucleotides are TGTGCCAGCAGCCGTGCCGGGGACCCCTACGAGCAGTACTTC. It yields the protein CASSRAGDPYEQYF.

This clone was recorded once. The CDR3 loop reads CASSLRSGRAGDEQFF. The CDR3 coding sequence is TGTGCCAGCAGCTTACGTAGCGGGAGGGCCGGGGATGAGCAGTTCTTC. The chain employs TRBV7-3 and TRBJ2-1, with TRBD2 matching 11 bases. CDR1 is SGHTA, CDR2 FQGTGA, per germline. This CDR3 is 16 amino acids long. V shed 2 bases and J 8 bases; nucleotides not matched to a gene: 8.

The genes are TRBV15 and TRBJ1-4, with TRBD1 as a possible D gene (6 bases). The CDR3 totals 13 residues. Trimming took 2 bases from V and 8 from J, leaving 9 bases between them. Per germline, CDR1 LNHNV and CDR2 YYDKDF (reference sequence). DNA of the CDR3: TGTGCCACCAGCAGAAATCAGGGGGAAAAACTGTTTTTT. Its translation: CATSRNQGEKLFF.

V usage is TRBV21-1 and J usage is TRBJ2-3; TRBD2 is the table's D call, not checked against the DNA. TRBV21-1 is recorded as a pseudogene. The CDR3 contains 17 residues. CDR3 loop: CASSTWGLAGFTDTQYF. CDR3 nucleotides: TGTGCCAGCAGCACCTGGGGACTAGCGGGGTTCACAGATACGCAGTATTTT.

The V gene is TRBV18, the J gene TRBJ1-1; TRBD1 aligns across 8 bases. The CDR3 extends over 16 amino acids. In germline, CDR1 is KGHSH, CDR2 LQKENI. Unmatched junction bases numbered 6, after V lost 0 bases and J lost 3 bases. The CDR3 bases are TGTGCCAGCTCACCACCCCAGGGGGCGGGGTACACTGAAGCTTTCTTT. It specifies CASSPPQGAGYTEAFF.

The chain has TRBV7-2 and TRBJ2-5, with 12 bases aligning to TRBD2. The junction had 13 bases not matched to a gene; V was cut back by 0 bases and J by 5 bases. This CDR3 comprises 19 residues. From germline, CDR1 is SGHTA and CDR2 FQGNSA. The CDR3 is CASSLALTLAGGPRETQYF. The CDR3 nucleotides read TGTGCCAGCAGCTTAGCGCTAACGCTAGCGGGAGGGCCGCGGGAGACCCAGTACTTC.